Presented here are 14 T cell receptor beta chains from one specimen sequenced in a study of shared clonotypes between healthy human individuals. CD45RO-negative cells were positively selected for CCR7, leaving out terminally differentiated effector memory CD45RA+ cells. Clones were sequenced by immunoSEQ multiplex PCR, and TCRdb holds only the in-frame ones, with some missing. The sample records under 1 million clones, 96% being singletons. The sequenced sample was naive CD8+ T cells sorted from blood. The receptors shown here come from a man aged 30-40 years in good health.

This chain uses TRBV28 with TRBJ2-7, with a possible D match to TRBD2 (5 bases). The CDR3 length is 15 residues. V lost 6 bases and J lost 0, with 15 bases in between. Germline-derived CDR1 and CDR2 are MDHEN and SYDVKM. The CDR3 loop is CASSTYRGSSYEQYF. The CDR3 DNA reads TGTGCCAGCAGCACGTATAGAGGGAGCTCCTACGAGCAGTACTTC.

This clone has a single count. Distinct nucleotide sequences in the sample also encode this CDR3. CDR3 sequence (DNA): TGTGCCAGCAGCCTAGCGGATTCCTACAATGAGCAGTTCTTC. This sequence encodes CASSLADSYNEQFF. J is TRBJ2-1 and V is TRBV27, with 7 bases aligning to TRBD2. The V and J ends lost 6 bases and 1 base, in that order; junction bases with no gene match: 3. Germline CDR1 reads MNHEY; CDR2 reads SMNVEV (reference sequence). The CDR3 has 14 amino acids.

The chain has TRBV5-1 and TRBJ2-1; possibly TRBD1 for D (6 bases). Germline-derived CDR1 and CDR2 are SGHRS and YFSETQ. Trimming took 3 bases from V and 8 from J, leaving 15 bases between them. This CDR3 is 14 amino acids long. The CDR3 here is CASSSGQSTDEQFF. CDR3 bases: TGCGCCAGCAGCTCGGGACAATCTACGGATGAGCAGTTCTTC.

The chain carries TRBV15 and TRBJ2-7; no definite D call. The germline gives CDR1 LNHNV, CDR2 YYDKDF (reference sequence). V lost 0 bases and J lost 7, with 13 bases in between. CDR3 length equals 14 residues. CDR3 nucleotides: TGTGCCACCAGCAGAGAGAGATCGAGCCGGGAGCAGTACTTC. As protein: CATSRERSSREQYF.

CDR3 loop: CASVDRYEQYF. CDR3 bases: TGCGCCAGCGTAGACAGGTACGAGCAGTACTTC. J is TRBJ2-7 and V is TRBV10-2; D may be TRBD1 (6 bases). Germline lookup yields CDR1 WSHSY and CDR2 SAAADI. V was cut by 8 bases and J by 4 bases, with 9 bases left in between. The CDR3 is 11 residues long.

The chain uses TRBV19 and TRBJ2-7; 11 bases are a match to TRBD2. CDR1 is LNHDA, CDR2 SQIVND, per germline (reference sequence). Trimming at V came to 4 bases and at J to 1 base, leaving 6 bases not matched to a gene. The CDR3 loop spans 16 amino acids. The CDR3 loop reads CASSTATSGESYEQYF. The CDR3 nucleotides read TGTGCCAGTAGTACCGCGACTAGCGGGGAGTCCTACGAGCAGTACTTC.

The chain couples TRBV6-1 to TRBJ2-7, with 9 bases fitting TRBD2. V was clipped by 1 base and J by 0 bases; unmatched bases: 1. CDR1 is MNHNS, CDR2 SASEGT, per germline. This CDR3 has 15 amino acids. The CDR3 sequence: CASSEGSGSSYEQYF. CDR3 bases: TGTGCCAGCAGTGAAGGTAGCGGGAGCTCCTACGAGCAGTACTTC.

As DNA, the CDR3 is TGTGCCAGCAGCCTTATGAGCGGGAGGGCCTCCTACAATGAGCAGTTCTTC. This translates into CASSLMSGRASYNEQFF. The chain is built from TRBV7-8 and TRBJ2-1, with TRBD2 matching over 10 bases. CDR1 and CDR2 from the germline V gene are SGHVS and FQNEAQ. The CDR3 length is 17 residues. J was trimmed by 0 bases and V by 5 bases; bases with no gene match: 7.

V gene TRBV4-1 combines with J gene TRBJ2-3; TRBD2 might be the D (5 bases). Germline loops: CDR1 MGHRA, CDR2 YSYEKL. V lost 2 bases and J lost 2, with 20 bases in between. CDR3 length equals 18 residues. CDR3 region: CASSQPRTELEITDTQYF. The CDR3 coding sequence is TGCGCCAGCAGCCAACCTAGGACCGAACTAGAAATCACAGATACGCAGTATTTT.

This chain connects TRBV12-5 to TRBJ2-3; 9 bases are a match to TRBD1. The CDR3 spans 14 residues. The trim removed 5 bases at V and 4 bases at J, leaving 4 bases unmatched. Germline assignment: CDR1 LGHNT and CDR2 FRNRAP. CDR3 bases: TGTGCTAGTGGTCCGGGACAGGGATCAGATACGCAGTATTTT. Amino acid sequence: CASGPGQGSDTQYF.

The chain links TRBV7-8 to TRBJ2-2; maybe TRBD2 (5 bases). From germline, CDR1 is SGHVS and CDR2 FQNEAQ. The CDR3 length is 16 residues. V dropped 1 base and J dropped 3 bases, with 12 bases sitting between them. CDR3 region: CASSLETKWYTGELFF. The CDR3 DNA is TGTGCCAGCAGCTTAGAGACTAAGTGGTACACCGGGGAGCTGTTTTTT.

The chain employs TRBV5-7 and TRBJ2-7, with 9 nucleotides matching TRBD2. TRBV5-7 is designated an ORF whose function remains uncertain. Germline trimming cut 0 bases from V and 4 bases from J; bases unmatched to any gene: 5. The CDR3 totals 15 residues. The CDR3, as DNA: TGTGCCAGCAGCTTGGATTACCTAGCGGGATACGAGCAGTACTTC. This codes for CASSLDYLAGYEQYF.

The rearrangement links TRBV4-2 to TRBJ2-7; weak D call: TRBD2 (7 bases). The V gene lost 4 bases and the J gene lost 3 bases, with 16 bases spanning the gap. The CDR3 extends over 15 amino acids. The germline V gene encodes CDR1 LGHNA and CDR2 YNFKEQ. CDR3 protein: CASSPSVGGGYEQYF. The CDR3 DNA follows: TGTGCCAGCAGCCCTAGTGTGGGAGGGGGCTACGAGCAGTACTTC.

This chain joins TRBV9 and TRBJ2-1; 8 nucleotides match TRBD2. Trimming at V came to 3 bases and at J to 9 bases, leaving 17 bases not matched to a gene. The CDR3 runs to 17 residues. Germline V gives CDR1 SGDLS, CDR2 YYNGEE. The CDR3 region has the DNA TGTGCCAGCAGCGAGGGAGCCGGGACTAGTGGGGGAAGTGAGCAGTTCTTC. Translating it yields CASSEGAGTSGGSEQFF. Using reference TRBV9 and TRBJ2-1 for the parts outside the CDR3, the full variable domain is DSGVTQTPKHLITATGQRVTLRCSPRSGDLSVYWYQQSLDQGLQFLIQYYNGEERAKGNILERFSAQQFPDLHSELNLSSLELGDSALYFCASSEGAGTSGGSEQFFGPGTRLTVL.